Listed below are T cell receptor beta chains from one sample, sequenced in a study of blood T cell repertoires in COVID-19. Only in-frame clones appear in the TCRdb table, and some are missing; sequencing was by immunoSEQ multiplex PCR. Of about 100,000 clones listed, 65% to 80% are singletons. Sequencing used peripheral blood. These receptor sequences come from a man in his sixties or seventies with active or convalescent COVID-19. Each CDR3 is given with its conserved first and last residue. A D gene is named only where the DNA matches it firmly. Part of the rows lack a size; the others show once, few, many or a class for expanded clones.

TRBJ1-6 NA TRBV5-4 NA TGTGCCAGCAGCTTGGGGGGAGTGAGGAATTCACCCCTCCACTTT CASSLGGVRNSPLHF
TRBJ1-5 once TRBV11-2 NA TGTGCCAGCAGCCCATCGACAGGTAGCAATCAGCCCCAGCATTTT CASSPSTGSNQPQHF
TRBJ2-7 NA TRBV25-1 TRBD1 TGTGCCAGCAGGCGGACAGGCCCCTGGGGGTACGAGCAGTACTTC CASRRTGPWGYEQYF
TRBJ2-1 once TRBV19 TRBD1 TGTGCCAGTAGTTGGGCCCAGGGGGCACTAAATGAGCAGTTCTTC CASSWAQGALNEQFF
TRBJ1-1 NA TRBV2 TRBD1 TGTGCCAGCAAAGGACAGGGAGAGGCTGAAGCTTTCTTT CASKGQGEAEAFF
TRBJ2-5 once TRBV5-4 TRBD2 TGTGCCAGCAGCTCCAGGACTAGCGGGGGGGAGACCCAGTACTTC CASSSRTSGGETQYF
TRBJ2-7 once TRBV28 TRBD1 TGTGCCAGCAGTTTAGTGGGACAGGGCAATTACGAGCAGTACTTC CASSLVGQGNYEQYF
TRBJ1-2 NA TRBV19 NA TGTGCCAGTAGTAGGGGACACGATGCTAACTATGGCTACACCTTC CASSRGHDANYGYTF
TRBJ1-6 few TRBV4-2 TRBD1 TGTGCCAGCAGCCAATCTTGGGACAGGGGGCCTTCACCCCTCCACTTT CASSQSWDRGPSPLHF
TRBJ1-3 NA TRBV3-1/TRBV3-2 NA TGTGCCAGCAGCCAAGGAGAGGGAAACACCATATATTTT CASSQGEGNTIYF
TRBJ2-7 NA TRBV27 TRBD1 TGTGCCAGCAGTAGGGACAGGATTACCTACGAGCAGTACTTC CASSRDRITYEQYF
TRBJ1-3 NA TRBV7-9 TRBD1 TGTGCCAGGGGGCCAGGGGGCGGAAACACCATATATTTT CARGPGGGNTIYF
TRBJ2-2 NA TRBV18 NA TGTGCCAGCTCACGATACACGGTCAGGGGTAACACCGGGGAGCTGTTTTTT CASSRYTVRGNTGELFF
TRBJ1-5 NA TRBV5-6 NA TGTGCCAGCAGCTTCGGGCAGGGACTTCAGCCCCAGCATTTT CASSFGQGLQPQHF
TRBJ1-1 NA TRBV6-5 NA TGTGCCAGCGTAGGACAGATGAACACTGAAGCTTTCTTT CASVGQMNTEAFF
TRBJ2-1 NA TRBV5-1 TRBD2 TGCGCCAGCAGCGCGGGGGCTAGCGGGACGAGCTCCTACAATGAGCAGTTCTTC CASSAGASGTSSYNEQFF
TRBJ2-3 few TRBV28 NA TGTGCCAGCAGTTTAGCGGGGACAGATACGCAGTATTTT CASSLAGTDTQYF
TRBJ1-1 NA TRBV7-9 NA TGTGCCAGCAGCTTAGAACGGGGGGCTGAAGCTTTCTTT CASSLERGAEAFF
TRBJ1-4 NA TRBV30 NA TGTGCCTGGAGTGTGGCGGGTGAAAAACTGTTTTTT CAWSVAGEKLFF
TRBJ1-5 NA TRBV18 NA TGTGCCAGCTCACCACTAGCCGGGAGCAATCAGCCCCAGCATTTT CASSPLAGSNQPQHF
TRBJ2-1 NA TRBV18 NA TGTGCCAGCTCACCACTTACGAGCTCCTACAATGAGCAGTTCTTC CASSPLTSSYNEQFF
TRBJ1-4 NA TRBV5-1 NA TGCGCCAGCAGCTTAAGGGGAAGGAATGAAAAACTGTTTTTT CASSLRGRNEKLFF
TRBJ2-1 NA TRBV7-8 NA TGTGCCACCGTGGGGGGGGCCATTTACAATGAGCAGTTCTTC CATVGGAIYNEQFF
TRBJ2-3 NA TRBV30 NA TGTGCCTGGAAATGGGCTCCGAACACAGATACGCAGTATTTT CAWKWAPNTDTQYF
TRBJ2-3 NA TRBV6-5 NA TGTGCCAGCTGGGCGGGAAAGACCACAGATACGCAGTATTTT CASWAGKTTDTQYF
TRBJ1-5 NA TRBV6-5 TRBD1 TGTGCCAGCAGTTGGGACAGGGATAGCAATCAGCCCCAGCATTTT CASSWDRDSNQPQHF
TRBJ1-6 few TRBV19 NA TGTGCCAGTATGGACAGTCTAATCAATTCACCCCTCCACTTT CASMDSLINSPLHF
TRBJ2-3 NA TRBV3-1/TRBV3-2 NA TGTGCCAGCAGCCAAGTATATCGGACTAGCACAGATACGCAGTATTTT CASSQVYRTSTDTQYF
TRBJ2-5 NA TRBV7-3 NA TGTGCCAGCAGCTTAACGGCCCAGGGTCAAGAGACCCAGTACTTC CASSLTAQGQETQYF
TRBJ1-1 NA TRBV18 NA TGTGCCAGCTCACGAGACGGGATGAACACTGAAGCTTTCTTT CASSRDGMNTEAFF
TRBJ2-6 NA TRBV27 NA TGTGCCAGCAGTTTGATGGCCTCTGGGGCCAACGTCCTGACTTTC CASSLMASGANVLTF
TRBJ2-2 NA TRBV28 TRBD1 TGTGCCAGCAGTCGGACAGGGTGGGCCGGGGAGCTGTTTTTT CASSRTGWAGELFF
TRBJ2-7 NA TRBV5-1 NA TGCGCCAGCAGCCGCGCAGGATCCTACGAGCAGTACTTC CASSRAGSYEQYF
TRBJ2-1 NA TRBV7-6 TRBD2 TGTGCCAGCAGCCCCCGGGCTAGCGGAGGGAACAATGAGCAGTTCTTC CASSPRASGGNNEQFF
TRBJ1-1 NA TRBV25-1 NA TGTGCCAGCAGTCCCCAGTTTGGTACTGAAGCTTTCTTT CASSPQFGTEAFF
TRBJ2-3 NA TRBV12-5 TRBD2 TGTGCTAGTGGTTTGGGATATAGCGGGAGCGCAGATACGCAGTATTTT CASGLGYSGSADTQYF
TRBJ2-2 NA TRBV30 NA TGTGCCTGGAGGGCACTAGCTAGTCCCGGGGAGCTGTTTTTT CAWRALASPGELFF
TRBJ2-1 NA TRBV28 TRBD2 TGTGCCAGCAGTACCGCCGGGACTAGCGTAAACAATGAGCAGTTCTTC CASSTAGTSVNNEQFF
TRBJ2-1 NA TRBV28 TRBD2 TGTGCCAGCAGTACCTGGGGGGCTAGCGGGAACTCCTACAATGAGCAGTTCTTC CASSTWGASGNSYNEQFF
TRBJ1-5 NA TRBV6-6 NA TGTGCCAGCAGTAGCCACAGGCGTGAGGGGGATCAGCCCCAGCATTTT CASSSHRREGDQPQHF
TRBJ2-1 NA TRBV7-3 TRBD2 TGTGCCAGCAGCTTAGCTAGCGGGAGTTTGAATGAGCAGTTCTTC CASSLASGSLNEQFF
TRBJ2-7 NA TRBV11-2 TRBD2 TGTGCCAGCAGCTTAGATCTAGCGGAAACCTACGAGCAGTACTTC CASSLDLAETYEQYF
TRBJ1-5 NA TRBV7-2 NA TGTGCCAGCAGCCCCGGGGTAACAGGGTTACAGCCCCAGCATTTT CASSPGVTGLQPQHF
TRBJ1-6 NA TRBV5-1 TRBD1 TGCGCCAGCAGCTTGGGCCCCCGGGACAGGGGGAATTCACCCCTCCACTTT CASSLGPRDRGNSPLHF